A selection of T cell receptor beta chains follows, all from one sample in a study of beta chain features in type 1 diabetes. Generated by immunoSEQ multiplex PCR, the TCRdb table keeps only in-frame clones and is missing some. The repertoire holds some 240,000 clones, 16% seen once, with approximately 0.087% in the top ten. Sequenced sample: naive CD4+ T cells from blood. These receptors originate from a man aged 30 to 45 with type 1 diabetes. The CDR3 runs from the conserved cysteine through the conserved F or W. A D gene is named only where the DNA matches it firmly. Clone size, where shown, is once, few, many, or a class for clones that have expanded.

J gene: TRBJ1-2; V gene: TRBV25-1; CDR3 length: 14; clone size: -; D gene: TRBD1; CDR3 protein: CASSEQTGYYGYTF; CDR3 DNA: TGTGCCAGCAGTGAACAGACAGGGTACTATGGCTACACCTTC
J gene: TRBJ2-5; V gene: TRBV18; CDR3 length: 14; clone size: -; D gene: -; CDR3 protein: CASSPTVDQETQYF; CDR3 DNA: TGTGCCAGCTCACCAACGGTAGATCAAGAGACCCAGTACTTC
J gene: TRBJ1-5; V gene: TRBV29-1; CDR3 length: 11; clone size: -; D gene: TRBD1; CDR3 protein: CSVVNQGGEHF; CDR3 DNA: TGCAGCGTAGTAAATCAGGGGGGAGAGCATTTT
J gene: TRBJ1-4; V gene: TRBV7-9; CDR3 length: 14; clone size: -; D gene: -; CDR3 protein: CASSLMARNEKLFF; CDR3 DNA: TGTGCCAGCAGCTTAATGGCTAGAAATGAAAAACTGTTTTTT
J gene: TRBJ2-5; V gene: TRBV14; CDR3 length: 10; clone size: -; D gene: -; CDR3 protein: CASSQETQYF; CDR3 DNA: TGTGCCAGCAGCCAAGAGACCCAGTACTTC
J gene: TRBJ2-5; V gene: TRBV5-1; CDR3 length: 13; clone size: -; D gene: TRBD1; CDR3 protein: CASSRDRKETQYF; CDR3 DNA: TGCGCCAGCAGCCGGGACAGGAAAGAGACCCAGTACTTC
J gene: TRBJ2-1; V gene: TRBV27; CDR3 length: 17; clone size: -; D gene: TRBD1; CDR3 protein: CASSSPGRGRVTNEQFF; CDR3 DNA: TGTGCCAGCAGTTCCCCAGGAAGGGGGCGGGTAACAAATGAGCAGTTCTTC
J gene: TRBJ2-1; V gene: TRBV29-1; CDR3 length: 14; clone size: -; D gene: -; CDR3 protein: CSVEEWGQGRPQFF; CDR3 DNA: TGCAGCGTTGAAGAGTGGGGTCAGGGGAGGCCGCAGTTCTTC
J gene: TRBJ1-2; V gene: TRBV4-1; CDR3 length: 15; clone size: few; D gene: -; CDR3 protein: CASSHQLGAIYGYTF; CDR3 DNA: TGCGCCAGCAGCCATCAGCTCGGGGCAATCTATGGCTACACCTTC
J gene: TRBJ2-3; V gene: TRBV7-2; CDR3 length: 15; clone size: few; D gene: TRBD2; CDR3 protein: CASSLGTAGVGTQYF; CDR3 DNA: TGTGCCAGCAGCTTAGGAACAGCGGGAGTCGGGACGCAGTATTTT
J gene: TRBJ2-1; V gene: TRBV6-5; CDR3 length: 16; clone size: -; D gene: TRBD1; CDR3 protein: CASSYSTTGRYNEQFF; CDR3 DNA: TGTGCCAGCAGTTACTCGACGACAGGGAGATACAATGAGCAGTTCTTC
J gene: TRBJ1-2; V gene: TRBV15; CDR3 length: 12; clone size: -; D gene: -; CDR3 protein: CATSNVIGGYTF; CDR3 DNA: TGTGCCACCAGCAACGTTATTGGTGGCTACACCTTC
J gene: TRBJ2-3; V gene: TRBV29-1; CDR3 length: 13; clone size: few; D gene: -; CDR3 protein: CSVQAVQGDTQYF; CDR3 DNA: TGCAGCGTTCAAGCTGTTCAAGGGGATACGCAGTATTTT
J gene: TRBJ2-1; V gene: TRBV15; CDR3 length: 14; clone size: -; D gene: TRBD2; CDR3 protein: CATRRTSGFNEQFF; CDR3 DNA: TGTGCCACCCGCCGGACTAGCGGATTCAATGAGCAGTTCTTC
J gene: TRBJ1-5; V gene: TRBV29-1; CDR3 length: 13; clone size: few; D gene: TRBD1; CDR3 protein: CSVVDRGVQPQHF; CDR3 DNA: TGCAGCGTTGTGGACAGGGGAGTTCAGCCCCAGCATTTT
J gene: TRBJ2-7; V gene: TRBV10-3; CDR3 length: 15; clone size: -; D gene: -; CDR3 protein: CAISQLSAEGDEQYF; CDR3 DNA: TGTGCCATCTCTCAACTATCCGCTGAGGGCGACGAGCAGTACTTC
J gene: TRBJ2-3; V gene: TRBV10-3; CDR3 length: 16; clone size: few; D gene: TRBD2; CDR3 protein: CAISESSGRGTDTQYF; CDR3 DNA: TGTGCCATCAGTGAATCTAGCGGGAGAGGCACAGATACGCAGTATTTT
J gene: TRBJ2-7; V gene: TRBV7-2; CDR3 length: 15; clone size: few; D gene: TRBD2; CDR3 protein: CASTQGTSGPGVQYF; CDR3 DNA: TGTGCCAGCACCCAAGGGACTAGCGGTCCTGGGGTGCAGTACTTC
J gene: TRBJ2-1; V gene: TRBV19; CDR3 length: 14; clone size: few; D gene: -; CDR3 protein: CASSIEVRYNEQFF; CDR3 DNA: TGTGCCAGTAGTATAGAGGTTAGATACAATGAGCAGTTCTTC
J gene: TRBJ2-5; V gene: TRBV9; CDR3 length: 15; clone size: few; D gene: TRBD2; CDR3 protein: CASSVATSGKETQYF; CDR3 DNA: TGTGCCAGCAGCGTAGCTACTAGCGGGAAAGAGACCCAGTACTTC
J gene: TRBJ2-7; V gene: TRBV27; CDR3 length: 17; clone size: few; D gene: -; CDR3 protein: CASSRRIRTDSSYEQYF; CDR3 DNA: TGTGCCAGCAGCCGAAGAATCAGGACGGATTCATCCTACGAGCAGTACTTC
J gene: TRBJ2-5; V gene: TRBV7-9; CDR3 length: 16; clone size: few; D gene: TRBD2; CDR3 protein: CASSSPTSANQETQYF; CDR3 DNA: TGTGCCAGCAGCTCCCCGACTAGCGCCAACCAAGAGACCCAGTACTTC
J gene: TRBJ2-3; V gene: TRBV4-3; CDR3 length: 14; clone size: few; D gene: -; CDR3 protein: CASSPVRSTDTQYF; CDR3 DNA: TGCGCCAGCAGCCCGGTCCGCAGCACAGATACGCAGTATTTT
J gene: TRBJ1-4; V gene: TRBV7-9; CDR3 length: 15; clone size: -; D gene: -; CDR3 protein: CASSFPSATNEKLFF; CDR3 DNA: TGTGCCAGCAGCTTCCCAAGTGCAACTAATGAAAAACTGTTTTTT